The next 24 T cell receptor beta chains were all read from a single sample in a study of blood T cell repertoires in COVID-19. Method: immunoSEQ multiplex PCR; TCRdb's copy keeps in-frame clones and lacks some. The repertoire includes hundreds of thousands of clones, around nine tenths of them detected once, and about 5.5% sits in the top ten. The sample was PBMCs or T cells enriched from blood (not recorded which). The receptors here all came from a woman aged 40 to 49 who had recovered from COVID-19.

The rearrangement links TRBV9 to TRBJ1-6; the D gene is possibly TRBD1 (5 bases). Per germline, CDR1 SGDLS and CDR2 YYNGEE. The CDR3 is 15 residues long. The germline V and J ends were trimmed by 3 bases and 7 bases, with 14 bases remaining between them. The DNA of the CDR3 is TGTGCCAGCAGCGCTCTTGACGACAGCAATTCACCCCTCCACTTT. Its translation is CASSALDDSNSPLHF.

CDR3 protein: CATQLAGADETQYF. CDR3 sequence (DNA): TGTGCCACCCAGCTAGCGGGAGCCGACGAGACCCAGTACTTC. The gene calls are TRBV10-3 and TRBJ2-5; 10 bases line up with TRBD2. After removal of 10 bases from V and 5 bases from J, the junction contained 10 bases not matched to a gene. Germline loops: CDR1 ENHRY, CDR2 SYGVKD. This CDR3 spans 14 amino acids.

The CDR3 loop is CASSPSRAGELFF. The CDR3 DNA is TGTGCCAGTAGTCCTAGTCGTGCCGGGGAGCTGTTTTTT. This chain connects TRBV19 to TRBJ2-2; D is unresolved. The CDR3 loop spans 13 amino acids. V gave up 5 bases and J gave up 6 bases, with 10 bases separating them. From germline, CDR1 is LNHDA and CDR2 SQIVND (reference sequence).

The CDR3 is CASSPQGAPTGELFF. The CDR3 DNA is TGTGCCAGCAGTCCCCAGGGGGCACCCACCGGGGAGCTGTTTTTT. V gene TRBV6-2 or TRBV6-3 combines with J gene TRBJ2-2; 8 bases fit TRBD1. Germline CDR1 reads MNHEY; CDR2 reads SVGEGT. This CDR3 is built from 15 residues. The J segment lost 4 bases and the V segment lost 5 bases, leaving 6 bases of the junction unmatched.

V and J are TRBV10-1 and TRBJ2-2; TRBD1 agrees at 9 bases. The V gene's germline CDR1 is WNHNN and CDR2 SYGVQD (reference sequence). J was trimmed by 6 bases and V by 4 bases; bases with no gene match: 12. The CDR3 totals 17 residues. The chain's CDR3 is CASSGVQGAFSAGELFF. Here the CDR3 DNA reads TGCGCCAGCAGTGGGGTACAGGGGGCGTTTAGTGCCGGGGAGCTGTTTTTT.

The rearrangement links TRBV21-1 to TRBJ1-5; the D segment call TRBD1 is taken from the table without a DNA check. TRBV21-1 is annotated as a pseudogene. CDR3 length equals 14 residues. CDR3 protein: CASSKAGGNQPQHF. In DNA, the CDR3 is TGTGCCAGCAGCAAAGCAGGGGGCAATCAGCCCCAGCATTTT.

This rearrangement joins TRBV7-9 to TRBJ1-2; 7 bases are a match to TRBD1. The V and J ends lost 5 bases and 4 bases, in that order; junction bases with no gene match: 7. CDR1 and CDR2 from the germline V gene are SEHNR and FQNEAQ (reference sequence). The CDR3 runs to 14 residues. The CDR3 DNA sequence: TGTGCCAGCAGCCAAACGGACAGGTTCTATGGCTACACCTTC. It specifies CASSQTDRFYGYTF.

The CDR3 sequence: CASGITGLEGYTF. In DNA, the CDR3 is TGTGCCAGCGGCATAACAGGGCTAGAAGGCTACACCTTC. The rearrangement links TRBV28 to TRBJ1-2, with D possibly TRBD1 on 6 matching bases. V gave up 8 bases and J gave up 8 bases, with 18 bases separating them. Germline loops: CDR1 MDHEN, CDR2 SYDVKM. This CDR3 region has 13 residues.

The chain joins TRBV5-1 to TRBJ2-2; possible D gene TRBD2, 5 bases. The CDR3 sequence is 14 residues long. Germline V gene data show CDR1 as SGHRS and CDR2 as YFSETQ. V was shortened by 3 bases and J by 3 bases, with 9 bases between the two germline ends. The CDR3 nucleotides are TGCGCCAGCAGCTGGACTGGGCACACCGGGGAGCTGTTTTTT. Translation gives CASSWTGHTGELFF.

The chain is built from TRBV2 and TRBJ2-1; 9 bases align to TRBD1. The V gene end was trimmed by 8 bases and the J gene end by 9 bases; junction bases not matched to a gene: 11. The V gene's germline CDR1 is SNHLY and CDR2 FYNNEI. The CDR3 covers 14 residues. CDR3 DNA: TGTGCCAGCGAGCCGGGACAGGGCATTGGTGAGCAGTTCTTC. Its protein is CASEPGQGIGEQFF.

CDR3 sequence (DNA): TGCGCCAGCAGCCCCCCCGCCCCCAGTTTAAACCTCCACTTT. It yields the protein CASSPPAPSLNLHF. This rearrangement joins TRBV4-1 to TRBJ1-6, with D uncertain. Germline V gene lookup returns CDR1 MGHRA and CDR2 YSYEKL. The CDR3 has 14 residues. Trimming pared 4 bases from V and 15 bases from J, leaving 19 bases between.

The chain employs TRBV20-1 and TRBJ1-3; no definite D call. V lost 1 base to trimming and J lost 13 bases, with 11 bases between them. CDR1 and CDR2 (germline): DFQATT, SNEGSKA (reference sequence). This CDR3 region has 11 residues. The CDR3 here is CSARGPSLIYF. CDR3 nucleotides: TGCAGTGCTAGAGGGCCGTCCCTGATATATTTT.

The gene calls are TRBV6-5 and TRBJ1-5; 9 bases are a match to TRBD1. Germline CDR1 and CDR2: MNHEY and SVGAGI. V shed 7 bases, J shed 4 bases, and the junction held 8 bases outside the gene matches. The CDR3 is 15 amino acids. This chain's CDR3 is CASTSRDRVNQPQHF. The CDR3 DNA reads TGTGCCAGCACCAGCCGGGACAGGGTTAATCAGCCCCAGCATTTT.

V is TRBV19 and J is TRBJ2-7; D might be TRBD2 (7 bases). The germline V and J ends were trimmed by 4 bases and 2 bases, with 15 bases remaining between them. Germline assignment: CDR1 LNHDA and CDR2 SQIVND (reference sequence). The CDR3 covers 15 residues. CDR3 bases: TGTGCCAGTAGTACGAGGGGGGGCTTTACCTACGAGCAGTACTTC. Encoded protein: CASSTRGGFTYEQYF.

The chain has TRBV2 and TRBJ2-5; D gene unclear. V lost 1 base and J lost 4, with 4 bases in between. This CDR3 spans 12 amino acids. CDR1 SNHLY and CDR2 FYNNEI come from the germline V gene. The CDR3 region has the DNA TGTGCCAGCAGTGAAGGTCGAGAGACCCAGTACTTC. This gives the protein CASSEGRETQYF.

V gene TRBV19 combines with J gene TRBJ2-5; 9 bases match TRBD2. Germline CDR1 and CDR2: LNHDA and SQIVND (reference sequence). J lost 5 bases, V lost 5 bases, and 12 bases had no gene match. The CDR3 totals 16 residues. The DNA of the CDR3 is TGTGCCAGTAGTTACTCGACTAGCGGAGGCCGGGAGACCCAGTACTTC. Protein: CASSYSTSGGRETQYF.

This chain uses TRBV12-3 or TRBV12-4 with TRBJ1-6; a weak D match, TRBD1 (6 bases). Trimming took 6 bases from V and 10 from J, leaving 13 bases between them. This CDR3 contains 13 residues. CDR3 sequence reads: CASSQGIGSPLHF. CDR3 DNA sequence: TGTGCCAGCAGCCAGGGGATTGGATCACCCCTCCACTTT.

J is TRBJ2-2 and V is TRBV21-1; TRBD2 was called by the table and not checked on the DNA. TRBV21-1 constitutes a pseudogene. The CDR3 extends over 18 amino acids. CDR3 coding DNA: TGTGCCAGCAAGGAGGGACTAGCGGGAGAAGGATGCACCGGGGAGCTGTTTTTT. This gives the protein CASKEGLAGEGCTGELFF.

The chain employs TRBV18 and TRBJ2-3; D gene unclear. The CDR3 is 15 amino acids. Germline CDR1 reads KGHSH; CDR2 reads LQKENI. V lost 3 bases, J lost 4 bases, and 14 bases lay in between. The CDR3 protein is CASSPPAGRSDTQYF. The CDR3 DNA follows: TGTGCCAGCTCACCTCCGGCAGGTCGGTCAGATACGCAGTATTTT.

This clone has a single count. CDR3: CASTWDRTYEQYF. The CDR3 bases are TGTGCCAGCACTTGGGACAGGACCTACGAGCAGTACTTC. The chain combines TRBV6-6 with TRBJ2-7; 8 nucleotides align to TRBD1. Germline CDR1 and CDR2: MNHNY and SVGAGI (reference sequence). Trimming at V came to 7 bases and at J to 2 bases, leaving 4 bases not matched to a gene. The CDR3 is 13 residues long.

This rearrangement joins TRBV7-8 to TRBJ2-7; 13 nucleotides align to TRBD2. The length of the CDR3 is 15 residues. Germline assignment: CDR1 SGHVS and CDR2 FQNEAQ. Trimming removed 5 bases from V and 7 bases from J; junction bases left unmatched: 8. DNA for the CDR3: TGTGCCAGCAGCAACGGACTAGCGGGAGCCAGGGAGCAGTACTTC. This encodes CASSNGLAGAREQYF. The variable domain in full, completed from reference TRBV7-8 and TRBJ2-7, reads GAGVSQSPRYKVAKRGQDVALRCDPISGHVSLFWYQQALGQGPEFLTYFQNEAQLDKSGLPSDRFFAERPEGSVSTLKIQRTQQEDSAVYLCASSNGLAGAREQYFGPGTRLTVT.

The gene calls are TRBV20-1 and TRBJ1-5, with TRBD1 as a possible D gene (5 bases). Trimming left V 3 bases short and J 2 bases short, with 14 bases between. The germline gives CDR1 DFQATT, CDR2 SNEGSKA (reference sequence). The CDR3 covers 15 residues. The CDR3: CSASPGGSGNQPQHF. CDR3 nucleotide sequence: TGCAGTGCTAGTCCCGGGGGATCGGGCAATCAGCCCCAGCATTTT.

This clone has only a few counts. The J gene is TRBJ1-2, the V gene TRBV2; 8 positions match TRBD1. The CDR3 sequence is 13 residues long. Unmatched junction bases numbered 4, after V lost 8 bases and J lost 2 bases. The germline CDR1 and CDR2 sequences are SNHLY and FYNNEI. The CDR3: CASWTGTNYGYTF. The DNA for the CDR3 is TGTGCCAGCTGGACAGGGACCAACTATGGCTACACCTTC. Combining the CDR3 with reference TRBV2 and TRBJ1-2 gives the whole variable domain EPEVTQTPSHQVTQMGQEVILRCVPISNHLYFYWYRQILGQKVEFLVSFYNNEISEKSEIFDDQFSVERPDGSNFTLKIRSTKLEDSAMYFCASWTGTNYGYTFGSGTRLTVV.

V and J are TRBV7-9 and TRBJ1-1; 7 bases line up with TRBD1. The CDR3 length is 15 residues. Germline values: CDR1 SEHNR, CDR2 FQNEAQ (reference sequence). The V segment lost 2 bases and the J segment 0 bases; nucleotides outside the gene matches: 3. The CDR3 DNA sequence: TGTGCCAGCAGCTTATTAGGACAGGTGAACACTGAAGCTTTCTTT. Encoded protein: CASSLLGQVNTEAFF. Complete variable domain (other parts from reference TRBV7-9 and TRBJ1-1): DTGVSQNPRHKITKRGQNVTFRCDPISEHNRLYWYRQTLGQGPEFLTYFQNEAQLEKSRLLSDRFSAERPKGSFSTLEIQRTEQGDSAMYLCASSLLGQVNTEAFFGQGTRLTVV.